This entry lists 22 T cell receptor beta chains sequenced from one sample in a study of shared clonotypes between healthy human individuals. Data came from immunoSEQ multiplex PCR; TCRdb stores just in-frame clones and leaves some out. The sample lists about 1 million clones; about 74% were seen once. Sample: memory CD4+ T cells sorted from blood. Subset specified: CD45RA-negative fraction. All receptors derive from a man aged 18 to 29 in good health.

V and J are TRBV6-6 and TRBJ2-2, with 8 nucleotides matching TRBD1. The germline V gene encodes CDR1 MNHNY and CDR2 SVGAGI (reference sequence). The V segment lost 7 bases and the J segment 3 bases; nucleotides outside the gene matches: 4. The CDR3 spans 14 residues. The CDR3 here is CASTPTGDTGELFF. The CDR3 nucleotides are TGTGCCAGCACCCCGACAGGGGACACCGGGGAGCTGTTTTTT.

This clone turned up a few times. The chain joins TRBV6-1 to TRBJ1-6; no firm D call. Looked up from germline, CDR1 is MNHNS and CDR2 is SASEGT. The V end was cut by 6 bases, the J end by 16 bases, with 16 bases between. This CDR3 has 12 residues. CDR3 bases: TGTGCCAGCAGCCAACCGGGCTCCCAACTCCACTTT. It specifies CASSQPGSQLHF.

The gene calls are TRBV5-1 and TRBJ2-7; possible D gene TRBD2, 6 bases. The V and J ends lost 3 bases and 4 bases respectively, with 11 bases between them. This CDR3 has 13 amino acids. Germline V CDR1 and CDR2: SGHRS, YFSETQ. Written as DNA, the CDR3 is TGCGCCAGCAGCTCACAGGAGGGTTACGAGCAGTACTTC. It yields the protein CASSSQEGYEQYF.

The chain couples TRBV7-9 to TRBJ2-2, with D tentatively TRBD1 (6 bases). Germline V CDR1 and CDR2: SEHNR, FQNEAQ (reference sequence). The V gene lost 3 bases and the J gene lost 4 bases, with 12 bases spanning the gap. The CDR3 spans 15 residues. This chain's CDR3 is CASSFQSGATGELFF. As DNA, the CDR3 is TGTGCCAGCAGCTTTCAATCAGGGGCCACCGGGGAGCTGTTTTTT.

This clone has a handful of counts. The chain couples TRBV7-2 to TRBJ1-4; 10 nucleotides match TRBD1. Per the germline V gene, CDR1 is SGHTA and CDR2 is FQGNSA. The length of the CDR3 is 15 residues. J lost 8 bases, V lost 1 base, and 4 bases had no gene match. In DNA, the CDR3 is TGTGCCAGCAGCTTAGGGGGACAGGGGAAGGAAAAACTGTTTTTT. Residues: CASSLGGQGKEKLFF.

The chain couples TRBV7-2 to TRBJ2-7; D is unclear. The V and J ends lost 0 bases and 2 bases respectively, with 5 bases between them. The CDR3 runs 13 residues. Germline V CDR1 and CDR2: SGHTA, FQGNSA. CDR3 nucleotide sequence: TGTGCCAGCAGCTTAGCCCCCGCCTACGAGCAGTACTTC. Residues: CASSLAPAYEQYF.

The chain uses TRBV9 and TRBJ2-4; perhaps TRBD1 as D (6 bases). With 3 bases removed from V and 8 bases from J, the gap between germline ends came to 12 bases. This CDR3 has 13 amino acids. From germline, CDR1 is SGDLS and CDR2 YYNGEE. CDR3 protein: CASSGFPGDIQYF. DNA for the CDR3: TGTGCCAGCAGCGGGTTCCCAGGGGACATTCAGTACTTC.

This chain links TRBV6-6 with TRBJ1-2, with a possible D match to TRBD1 (5 bases). This CDR3 region has 14 residues. Trimming pared 2 bases from V and 6 bases from J, leaving 13 bases between. Germline V CDR1 and CDR2: MNHNY, SVGAGI (reference sequence). CDR3: CASSYRGRENGYTF. Written as DNA, the CDR3 is TGTGCCAGCAGTTACAGGGGAAGGGAGAATGGCTACACCTTC.

The CDR3 protein is CASSLVGTDTDTQYF. The DNA for the CDR3 is TGTGCCAGCAGCTTAGTGGGAACCGACACAGATACGCAGTATTTT. The V gene is TRBV7-9, the J gene TRBJ2-3; D remains ambiguous. The CDR3 is 15 residues long. Germline V gene lookup returns CDR1 SEHNR and CDR2 FQNEAQ (reference sequence). Trimming removed 1 base from V and 2 bases from J, with 10 bases in between.

V is TRBV6-1 and J is TRBJ1-2; D is unresolved. This CDR3 is built from 13 residues. V was shortened by 6 bases and J by 2 bases, with 10 bases between the two germline ends. Germline V CDR1 and CDR2: MNHNS, SASEGT. CDR3 nucleotide sequence: TGTGCCAGCAGAGGTTATTCAAACTATGGCTACACCTTC. Protein: CASRGYSNYGYTF.

With respect to this clone: Other DNA sequences in this specimen translate into the identical CDR3. The chain couples TRBV10-1 to TRBJ2-2; perhaps D is TRBD1 or TRBD2 (5 bases each). The CDR3 length is 13 residues. Trimming removed 2 bases at V and 5 bases at J, with 6 bases between. Germline lookup yields CDR1 WNHNN and CDR2 SYGVQD (reference sequence). CDR3 region: CASSEGGTGELFF. The CDR3 bases are TGCGCCAGCAGTGAGGGGGGAACCGGGGAGCTGTTTTTT.

This clone came up a few times. The chain joins TRBV19 to TRBJ2-1; perhaps TRBD1 as D (7 bases). The CDR3 has 12 residues. CDR1 and CDR2 (germline): LNHDA, SQIVND (reference sequence). Deletions cut 4 bases from V and 7 bases from J, with 8 bases between. For the CDR3, the DNA is TGTGCCAGTAGTACAGGGGGGAATGAGCAGTTCTTC. Protein sequence: CASSTGGNEQFF.

The chain combines TRBV19 with TRBJ1-1; 7 bases are a match to TRBD1. The CDR3 length is 14 residues. Germline-derived CDR1 and CDR2 are LNHDA and SQIVND (reference sequence). With 7 bases clipped from V and 1 base from J, the junction kept 6 bases outside the gene matches. The CDR3 DNA reads TGTGCCAGTACTCGCCAGGGGGAGAACACTGAAGCTTTCTTT. Protein: CASTRQGENTEAFF.

This clone was seen more than once but under ten times. Other DNA sequences from this sample encode an identical CDR3 as well. The chain recombines TRBV10-3 with TRBJ1-1; D gene uncertain. V lost 4 bases and J lost 8, with 8 bases in between. This CDR3 is 11 amino acids long. Germline-derived CDR1 and CDR2 are ENHRY and SYGVKD. CDR3 DNA: TGTGCCATCAGTGCGGGTGGCGAAGCTTTCTTT. Its protein product is CAISAGGEAFF.

This clone was counted once. The J gene is TRBJ2-3, the V gene TRBV18; D is possibly TRBD1 (6 bases). CDR3 size: 14 residues. Trimming removed 2 bases from V and 6 bases from J, with 12 bases in between. The V gene's germline CDR1 is KGHSH and CDR2 LQKENI. CDR3 sequence: CASSPGQGKDTQYF. CDR3 DNA: TGTGCCAGCTCACCAGGGCAGGGGAAGGATACGCAGTATTTT.

This chain connects TRBV11-2 to TRBJ1-2; tentatively, D is TRBD1 (5 bases). With 1 base removed from V and 7 bases from J, the gap between germline ends came to 13 bases. The CDR3 is 14 amino acids. From germline, CDR1 is SGHAT and CDR2 FQNNGV. The CDR3 protein is CASSLAGTLGGYTF. In nucleotides, the CDR3 is TGTGCCAGCAGCTTAGCGGGGACCTTGGGTGGCTACACCTTC.

As concerns this clone: This may be a read error, as it is one base from a much larger clone. This specimen includes other DNA sequences encoding the same CDR3. The chain joins TRBV7-9 to TRBJ2-2; D ambiguous. Germline V gene data show CDR1 as SEHNR and CDR2 as FQNEAQ (reference sequence). Trimming stripped 2 bases from V and 4 bases from J, with 8 bases between. This CDR3 region has 14 residues. As DNA, the CDR3 is TGTGCCAGCAGCTTAATTGGCCCCACCGGGGAGCTGTTTTTT. It is translated as CASSLIGPTGELFF.

The chain is built from TRBV2 and TRBJ2-4; perhaps TRBD1 as D (5 bases). V was trimmed by 2 bases and J by 6 bases, leaving 5 bases between them. CDR3 size: 12 residues. From germline, CDR1 is SNHLY and CDR2 FYNNEI. This CDR3 reads CASSEQGNIQYF. Here the CDR3 DNA reads TGTGCCAGCAGTGAACAGGGAAACATTCAGTACTTC.

The rearrangement uses TRBV28 and TRBJ2-7; D remains unclear. This CDR3 comprises 13 residues. Looked up from germline, CDR1 is MDHEN and CDR2 is SYDVKM. Trimming pared 6 bases from V and 6 bases from J, leaving 15 bases between. CDR3 in DNA: TGTGCCAGCAGCCCGACCAACCCCGGCGAGCAGTACTTC. This encodes CASSPTNPGEQYF. Filled out from reference TRBV28 and TRBJ2-7, the complete variable domain reads DVKVTQSSRYLVKRTGEKVFLECVQDMDHENMFWYRQDPGLGLRLIYFSYDVKMKEKGDIPEGYSVSREKKERFSLILESASTNQTSMYLCASSPTNPGEQYFGPGTRLTVT.

CDR3 DNA sequence: TGTGCCAGCAGTTCGCCCCCCACGGGACGCAATGAGCAGTTCTTC. Amino acids: CASSSPPTGRNEQFF. J is TRBJ2-1 and V is TRBV28, with D possibly called TRBD1 or TRBD2 (5 bases each). This CDR3 is built from 15 residues. V was shortened by 4 bases and J by 6 bases, with 16 bases between the two germline ends. Germline assignment: CDR1 MDHEN and CDR2 SYDVKM.

This clone was picked up many times. This chain links TRBV6-6 with TRBJ2-5; the match to TRBD1 covers 9 bases. Losses at the gene ends were 5 bases for V and 5 bases for J; bases not matched to a gene: 6. This CDR3 spans 14 amino acids. Germline V gene lookup returns CDR1 MNHNY and CDR2 SVGAGI (reference sequence). Here the CDR3 reads CASSRTGERETQYF. The CDR3 bases are TGTGCCAGCAGTCGGACAGGGGAGAGGGAGACCCAGTACTTC.

The sample holds a few counts of this clone. The CDR3 region is CASSLSGANTEAFF. The CDR3 DNA reads as TGTGCCAGCAGCTTATCCGGGGCGAACACTGAAGCTTTCTTT. The chain couples TRBV11-2 to TRBJ1-1, with D perhaps TRBD1 (5 bases). The CDR3 sequence is 14 residues long. V lost 2 bases to trimming and J lost 1 base, with 8 bases between them. CDR1 is SGHAT, CDR2 FQNNGV, per germline.